This T cell receptor beta chain was obtained from a study of CD8+ T cells in alopecia areata. The CDR3 length is 15 residues. Trimming cost V 1 base and J 2 bases; bases outside gene matches: 5. CDR1 is MGHRA, CDR2 YSYEKL, per germline. RNA was extracted and reverse transcribed into cDNA as the sequencing template. This table comes from immunoSEQ multiplex PCR, and its TCRdb copy is limited to in-frame clones, with some not included. Here the sample spans about 110,000 clones, 58% being singletons. This clone was seen more than once but under ten times. Specimen: NKG2D-low CD8+ T cells sorted from blood. This receptor was taken from a human donor with alopecia areata. The chain carries TRBV4-1 and TRBJ2-7; 7 bases are a match to TRBD2. The CDR3 loop is CASSQGPAGTYEQYF. CDR3 DNA sequence: TGCGCCAGCAGCCAAGGTCCAGCGGGAACCTACGAGCAGTACTTC.